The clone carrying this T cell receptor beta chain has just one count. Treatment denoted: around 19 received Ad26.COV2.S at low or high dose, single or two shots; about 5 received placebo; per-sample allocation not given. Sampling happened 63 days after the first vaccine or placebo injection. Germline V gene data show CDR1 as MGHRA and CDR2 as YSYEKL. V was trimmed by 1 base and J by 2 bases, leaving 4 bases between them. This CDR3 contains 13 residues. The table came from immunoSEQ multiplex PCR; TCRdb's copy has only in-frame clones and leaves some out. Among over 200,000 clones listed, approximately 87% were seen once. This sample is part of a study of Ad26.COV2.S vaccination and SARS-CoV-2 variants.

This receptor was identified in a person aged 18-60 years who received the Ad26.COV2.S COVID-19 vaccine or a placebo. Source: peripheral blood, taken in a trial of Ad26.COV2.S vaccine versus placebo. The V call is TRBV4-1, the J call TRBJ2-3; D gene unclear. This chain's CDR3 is CASSQGFTDTQYF. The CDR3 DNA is TGCGCCAGCAGCCAAGGGTTCACAGATACGCAGTATTTT.